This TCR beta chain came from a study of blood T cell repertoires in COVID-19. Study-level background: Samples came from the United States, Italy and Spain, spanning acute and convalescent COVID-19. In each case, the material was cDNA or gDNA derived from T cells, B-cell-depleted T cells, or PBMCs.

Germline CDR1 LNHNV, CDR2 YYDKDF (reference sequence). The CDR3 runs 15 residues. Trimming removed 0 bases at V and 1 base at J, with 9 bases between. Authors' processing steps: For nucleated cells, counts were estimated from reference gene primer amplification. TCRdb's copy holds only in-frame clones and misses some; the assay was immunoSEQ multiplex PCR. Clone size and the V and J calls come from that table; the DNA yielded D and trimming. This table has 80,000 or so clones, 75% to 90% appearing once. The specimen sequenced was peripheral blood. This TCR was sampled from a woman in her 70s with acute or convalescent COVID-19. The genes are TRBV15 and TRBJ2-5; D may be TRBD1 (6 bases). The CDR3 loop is CATSRDVGGQETQYF. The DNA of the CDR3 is TGTGCCACCAGCAGAGATGTAGGGGGCCAAGAGACCCAGTACTTC.